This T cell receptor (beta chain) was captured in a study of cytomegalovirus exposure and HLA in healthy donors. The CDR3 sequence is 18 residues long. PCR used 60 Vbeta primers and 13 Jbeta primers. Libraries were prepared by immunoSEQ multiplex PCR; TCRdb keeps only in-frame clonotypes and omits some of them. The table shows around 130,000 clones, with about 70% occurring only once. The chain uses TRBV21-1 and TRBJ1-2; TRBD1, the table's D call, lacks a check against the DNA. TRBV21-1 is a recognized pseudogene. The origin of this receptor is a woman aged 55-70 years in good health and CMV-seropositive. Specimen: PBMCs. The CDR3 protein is CASSSFRDRGRRDYGYTF. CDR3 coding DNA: TGTGCCAGCAGCAGCTTCCGGGACAGGGGGCGGAGAGACTATGGCTACACCTTC.